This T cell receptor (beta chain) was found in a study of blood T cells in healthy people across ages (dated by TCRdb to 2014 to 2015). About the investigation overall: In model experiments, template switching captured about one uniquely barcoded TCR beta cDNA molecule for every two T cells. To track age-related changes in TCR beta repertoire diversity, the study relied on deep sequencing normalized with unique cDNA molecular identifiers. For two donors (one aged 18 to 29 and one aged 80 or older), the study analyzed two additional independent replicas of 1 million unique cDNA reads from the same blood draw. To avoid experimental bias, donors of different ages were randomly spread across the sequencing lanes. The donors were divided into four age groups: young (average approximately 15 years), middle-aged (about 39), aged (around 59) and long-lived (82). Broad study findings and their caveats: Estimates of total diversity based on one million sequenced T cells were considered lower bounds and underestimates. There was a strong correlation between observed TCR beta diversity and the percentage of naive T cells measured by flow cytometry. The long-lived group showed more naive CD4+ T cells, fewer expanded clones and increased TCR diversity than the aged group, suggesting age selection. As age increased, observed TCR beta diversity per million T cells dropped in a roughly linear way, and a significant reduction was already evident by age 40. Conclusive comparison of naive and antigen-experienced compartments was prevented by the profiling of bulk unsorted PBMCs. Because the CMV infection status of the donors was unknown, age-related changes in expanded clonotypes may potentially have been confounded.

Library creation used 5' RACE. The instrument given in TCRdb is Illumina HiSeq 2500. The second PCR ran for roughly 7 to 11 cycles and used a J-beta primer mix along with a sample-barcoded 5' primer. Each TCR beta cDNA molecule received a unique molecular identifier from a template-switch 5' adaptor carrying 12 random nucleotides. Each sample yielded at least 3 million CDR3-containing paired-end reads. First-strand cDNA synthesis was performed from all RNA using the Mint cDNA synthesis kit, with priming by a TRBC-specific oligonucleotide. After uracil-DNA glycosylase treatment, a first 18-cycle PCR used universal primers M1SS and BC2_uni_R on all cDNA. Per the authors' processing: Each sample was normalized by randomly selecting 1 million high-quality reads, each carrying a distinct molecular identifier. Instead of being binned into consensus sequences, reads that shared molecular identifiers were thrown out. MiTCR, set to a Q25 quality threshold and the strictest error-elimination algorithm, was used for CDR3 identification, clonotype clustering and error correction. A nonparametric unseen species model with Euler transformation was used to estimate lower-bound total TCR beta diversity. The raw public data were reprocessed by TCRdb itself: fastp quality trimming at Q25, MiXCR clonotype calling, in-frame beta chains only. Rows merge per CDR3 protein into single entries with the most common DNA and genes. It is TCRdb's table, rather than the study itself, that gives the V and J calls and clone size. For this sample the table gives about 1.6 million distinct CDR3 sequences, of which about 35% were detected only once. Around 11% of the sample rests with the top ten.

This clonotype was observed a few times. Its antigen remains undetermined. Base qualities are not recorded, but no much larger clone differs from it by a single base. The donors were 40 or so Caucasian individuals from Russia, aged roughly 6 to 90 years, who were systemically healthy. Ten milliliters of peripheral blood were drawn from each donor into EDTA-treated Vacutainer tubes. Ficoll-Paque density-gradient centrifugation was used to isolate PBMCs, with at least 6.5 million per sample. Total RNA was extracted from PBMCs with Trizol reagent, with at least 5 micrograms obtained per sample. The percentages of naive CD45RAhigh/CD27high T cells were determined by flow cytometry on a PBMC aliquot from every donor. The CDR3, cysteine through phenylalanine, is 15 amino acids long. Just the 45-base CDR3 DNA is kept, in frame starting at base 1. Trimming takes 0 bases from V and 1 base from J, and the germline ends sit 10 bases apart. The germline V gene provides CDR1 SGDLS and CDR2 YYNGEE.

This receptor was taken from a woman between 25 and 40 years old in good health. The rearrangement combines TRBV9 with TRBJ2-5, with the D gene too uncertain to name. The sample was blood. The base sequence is TGTGCCAGCAGCGTAGCTCCCTGGGGCCAAGAGACCCAGTACTTC. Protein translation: CASSVAPWGQETQYF. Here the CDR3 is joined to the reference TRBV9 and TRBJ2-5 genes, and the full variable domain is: DSGVTQTPKHLITATGQRVTLRCSPRSGDLSVYWYQQSLDQGLQFLIQYYNGEERAKGNILERFSAQQFPDLHSELNLSSLELGDSALYFCASSVAPWGQETQYFGPGTRLLVL.